The present entry profiles one T cell receptor (beta chain) with its context. What it binds is unknown. The data were obtained in a study of cytomegalovirus exposure and HLA in healthy donors. PCR primers comprised 60 Vbeta and 13 Jbeta primers. Method: immunoSEQ multiplex PCR; TCRdb's copy keeps in-frame clones and lacks some. In the table there are a few hundred thousand clones, around 79% of which are singletons. Study results and caveats: As a later analysis showed, a missense DCLRE1C variant was linked to trimming of TCR beta V- and J-genes. Some V segments, TRBV6-2 and TRBV6-3 among them, were indistinguishable and were therefore excluded. For cytomegalovirus status, the classifier reportedly gave diagnoses with high specificity and sensitivity. Whilst most TCR sequences proved rare, a subset of public TCRs occurred across many donors.

CDR3 length: 13 amino acids. The V and J ends lost 2 bases and 2 bases respectively, with 8 bases between them. Germline-derived CDR1 and CDR2 are SGHDT and YYEEEE. The V gene is TRBV5-6, the J gene TRBJ2-7; D is unclear. The clonotype comes from a girl aged 2-9 years in good health and CMV-seronegative. Input material: PBMCs. DNA for the CDR3: TGTGCCAGCAGCTTAAGCGTGGCCTACGAGCAGTACTTC. It translates to CASSLSVAYEQYF.